This TCR beta chain is from a study of cytomegalovirus exposure and HLA in healthy donors. Notes on this clone: Its antigen is as yet unknown.

Whole-study results and caveats: It emerged from a later analysis that several of the most significant clusters appeared to be linked to common viral pathogens.

CDR3 length equals 13 residues. Unmatched junction bases numbered 4, after V lost 7 bases and J lost 8 bases. Looked up from germline, CDR1 is LNHDA and CDR2 is SQIVND (reference sequence). 60 Vbeta and 13 Jbeta primers were used in PCR. The protocol was immunoSEQ multiplex PCR, while the TCRdb copy is restricted to in-frame clones and leaves out a portion. This table has 170,000 or so clones, roughly 81% appearing once. The chain couples TRBV19 to TRBJ2-2; 10 positions match TRBD1. The sequence came from a girl under 18 in good health and CMV-seropositive. Sample: PBMCs. In DNA form, the CDR3 reads TGTGCCAGTATCAGACAGGGGGCGGGGGAGCTGTTTTTT. Its protein product is CASIRQGAGELFF.